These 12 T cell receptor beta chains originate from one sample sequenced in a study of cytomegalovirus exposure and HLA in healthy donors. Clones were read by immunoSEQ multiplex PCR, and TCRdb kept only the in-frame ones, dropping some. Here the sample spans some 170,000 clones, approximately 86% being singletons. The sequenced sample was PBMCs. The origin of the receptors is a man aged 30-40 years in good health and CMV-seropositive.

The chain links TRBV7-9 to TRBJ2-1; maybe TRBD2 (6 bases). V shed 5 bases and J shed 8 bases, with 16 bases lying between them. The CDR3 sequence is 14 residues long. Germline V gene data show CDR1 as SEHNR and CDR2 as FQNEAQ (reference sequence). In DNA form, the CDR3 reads TGTGCCAGCAGCGTCAGCGTGACTAGTTATGAGCAGTTCTTC. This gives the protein CASSVSVTSYEQFF.

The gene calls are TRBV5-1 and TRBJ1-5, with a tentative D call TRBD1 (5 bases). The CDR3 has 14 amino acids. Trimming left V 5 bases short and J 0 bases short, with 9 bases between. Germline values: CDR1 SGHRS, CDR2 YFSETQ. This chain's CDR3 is CASRAGTSNQPQHF. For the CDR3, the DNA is TGCGCCAGCAGGGCCGGGACTAGCAATCAGCCCCAGCATTTT.

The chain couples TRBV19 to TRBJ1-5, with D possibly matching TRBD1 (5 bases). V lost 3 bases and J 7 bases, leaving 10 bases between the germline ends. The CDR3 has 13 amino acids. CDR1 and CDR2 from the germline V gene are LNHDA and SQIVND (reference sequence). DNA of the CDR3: TGTGCCAGTAGTATTGAAGGGGTCCAGCCCCAGCATTTT. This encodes CASSIEGVQPQHF.

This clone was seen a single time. The CDR3 here is CASSQVWSSGQETQYF. The CDR3 nucleotides read TGCGCCAGCAGCCAAGTGTGGTCTAGCGGCCAAGAGACCCAGTACTTC. The chain has TRBV4-1 and TRBJ2-5; 7 positions match TRBD2. The CDR3 sequence is 16 residues long. V gave up 1 base and J gave up 1 base; unmatched junction bases: 6. Germline V gives CDR1 MGHRA, CDR2 YSYEKL.

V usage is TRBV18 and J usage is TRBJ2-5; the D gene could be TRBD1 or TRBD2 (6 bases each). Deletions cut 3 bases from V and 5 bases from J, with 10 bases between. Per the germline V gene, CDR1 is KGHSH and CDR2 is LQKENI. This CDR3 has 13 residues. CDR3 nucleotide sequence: TGTGCCAGCTCACCCCAGGGGAGGGAGACCCAGTACTTC. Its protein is CASSPQGRETQYF. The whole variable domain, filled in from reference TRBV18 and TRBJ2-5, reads NAGVMQNPRHLVRRRGQEARLRCSPMKGHSHVYWYRQLPEEGLKFMVYLQKENIIDESGMPKERFSAEFPKEGPSILRIQQVVRGDSAAYFCASSPQGRETQYFGPGTRLLVL.

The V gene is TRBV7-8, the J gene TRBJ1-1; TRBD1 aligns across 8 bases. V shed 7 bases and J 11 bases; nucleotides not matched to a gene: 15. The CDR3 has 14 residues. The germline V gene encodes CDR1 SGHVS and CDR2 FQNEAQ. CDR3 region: CASTPGSGGDRAFF. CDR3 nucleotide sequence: TGTGCCAGCACTCCGGGGTCAGGGGGCGACCGGGCTTTCTTT.

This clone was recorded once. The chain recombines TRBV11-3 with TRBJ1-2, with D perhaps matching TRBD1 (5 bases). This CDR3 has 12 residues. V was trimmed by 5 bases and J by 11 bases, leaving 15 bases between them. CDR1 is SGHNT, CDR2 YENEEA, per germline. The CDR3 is CASSPGTASYTF. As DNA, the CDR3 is TGTGCCAGCAGCCCCGGGACCGCGTCTTACACCTTC.

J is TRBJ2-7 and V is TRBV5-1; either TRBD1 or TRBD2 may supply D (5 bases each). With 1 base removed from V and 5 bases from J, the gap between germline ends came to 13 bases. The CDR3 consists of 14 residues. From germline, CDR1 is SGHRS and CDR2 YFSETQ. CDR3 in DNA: TGCGCCAGCAGCTTGAGTTTTGGGGGAAACGAGCAGTACTTC. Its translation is CASSLSFGGNEQYF.

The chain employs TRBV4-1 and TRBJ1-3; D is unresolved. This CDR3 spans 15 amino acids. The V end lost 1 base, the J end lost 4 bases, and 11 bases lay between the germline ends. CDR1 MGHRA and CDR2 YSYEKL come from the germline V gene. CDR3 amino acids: CASSQGQLEGNTIYF. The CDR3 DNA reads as TGCGCCAGCAGCCAAGGCCAGCTTGAGGGAAACACCATATATTTT.

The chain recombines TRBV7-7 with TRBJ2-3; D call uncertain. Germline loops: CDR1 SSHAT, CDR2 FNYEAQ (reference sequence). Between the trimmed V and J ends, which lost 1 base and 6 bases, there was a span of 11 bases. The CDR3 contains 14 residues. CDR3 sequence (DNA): TGTGCCAGCAGCTTAGACCGTCTGGACGATACGCAGTATTTT. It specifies CASSLDRLDDTQYF.

CDR3 amino acids: CASSLSSGISYEQYF. Written as DNA, the CDR3 is TGTGCCAGCAGCTTATCCTCAGGAATCTCCTACGAGCAGTACTTC. The chain employs TRBV7-2 and TRBJ2-7, with unresolved D. CDR3 length equals 15 residues. Germline V gives CDR1 SGHTA, CDR2 FQGNSA. V lost 2 bases and J 0 bases, leaving 11 bases between the germline ends. The full variable domain, completed using reference TRBV7-2 and TRBJ2-7, is GAGVSQSPSNKVTEKGKDVELRCDPISGHTALYWYRQSLGQGLEFLIYFQGNSAPDKSGLPSDRFSAERTGGSVSTLTIQRTQQEDSAVYLCASSLSSGISYEQYFGPGTRLTVT.

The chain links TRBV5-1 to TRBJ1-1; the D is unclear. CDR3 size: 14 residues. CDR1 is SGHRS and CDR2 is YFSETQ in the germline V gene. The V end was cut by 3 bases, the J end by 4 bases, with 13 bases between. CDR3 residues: CASSSQALVTEAFF. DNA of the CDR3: TGCGCCAGCAGCTCTCAGGCCTTGGTCACTGAAGCTTTCTTT.